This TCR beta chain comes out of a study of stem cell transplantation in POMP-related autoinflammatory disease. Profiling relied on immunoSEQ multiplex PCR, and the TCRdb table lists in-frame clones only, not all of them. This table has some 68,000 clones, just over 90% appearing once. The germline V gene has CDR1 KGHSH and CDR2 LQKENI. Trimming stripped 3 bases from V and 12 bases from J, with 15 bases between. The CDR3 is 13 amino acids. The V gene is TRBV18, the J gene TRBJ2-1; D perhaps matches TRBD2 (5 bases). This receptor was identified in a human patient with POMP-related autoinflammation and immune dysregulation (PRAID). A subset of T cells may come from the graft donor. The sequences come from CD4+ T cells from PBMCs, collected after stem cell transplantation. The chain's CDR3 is CASSPRRSERQFF. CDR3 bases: TGTGCCAGCTCACCGCGGAGGTCGGAGAGGCAGTTCTTC.